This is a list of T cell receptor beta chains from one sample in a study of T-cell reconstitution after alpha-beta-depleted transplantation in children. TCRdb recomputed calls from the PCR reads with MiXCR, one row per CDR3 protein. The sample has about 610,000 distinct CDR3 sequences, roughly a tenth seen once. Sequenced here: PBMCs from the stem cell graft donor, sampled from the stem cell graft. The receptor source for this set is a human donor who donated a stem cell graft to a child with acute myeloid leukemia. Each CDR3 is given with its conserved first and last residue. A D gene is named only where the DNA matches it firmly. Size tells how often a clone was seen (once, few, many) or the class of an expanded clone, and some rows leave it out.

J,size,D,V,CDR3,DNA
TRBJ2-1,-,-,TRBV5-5,CASSLTGRTYNEQFF,TGTGCCAGCAGCCTGACGGGACGGACTTACAATGAGCAGTTCTTC
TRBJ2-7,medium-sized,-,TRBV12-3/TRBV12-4,CASRQDGYEQYF,TGTGCCAGCAGGCAGGACGGGTACGAGCAGTACTTC
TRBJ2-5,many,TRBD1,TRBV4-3,CASSQGGQETQYF,TGTGCCAGCAGCCAAGGGGGCCAGGAGACCCAGTACTTC
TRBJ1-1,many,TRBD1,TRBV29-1,CSVELRQGTEAFF,TGCAGCGTTGAGCTAAGACAGGGGACTGAAGCTTTCTTT
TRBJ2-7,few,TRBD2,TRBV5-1,CASSFRTSAYEQYF,TGCGCCAGCAGCTTCCGGACTAGCGCCTACGAGCAGTACTTC
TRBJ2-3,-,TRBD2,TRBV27,CASSLRLRQGRNGRGDTQYF,TGTGCCAGCAGTTTAAGGCTCCGGCAGGGGAGGAACGGGAGGGGAGATACGCAGTATTTT
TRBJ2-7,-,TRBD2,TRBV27,CASSLTGLAGHYEQYF,TGTGCCAGCAGTCTGACTGGACTAGCGGGGCACTACGAGCAGTACTTC
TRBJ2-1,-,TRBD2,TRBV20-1,CSARVRGVYNEQFF,TGCAGTGCTAGAGTGCGGGGGGTTTACAATGAGCAGTTCTTC
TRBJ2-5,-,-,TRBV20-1,CSARARTAQETQYF,TGCAGTGCTAGAGCTAGGACAGCCCAAGAGACCCAGTACTTC
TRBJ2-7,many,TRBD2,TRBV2,CASSGGLAGDSSYEQYF,TGTGCCAGCAGTGGAGGGCTAGCGGGAGACAGTTCCTACGAGCAGTACTTC
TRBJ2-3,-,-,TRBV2,CASSGRETETQYF,TGTGCCAGCAGTGGCCGGGAGACGGAAACGCAGTATTTT
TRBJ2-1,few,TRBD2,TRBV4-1,CASSPEGREPNEQFF,TGCGCCAGCAGCCCTGAAGGGCGGGAGCCCAATGAGCAGTTCTTC
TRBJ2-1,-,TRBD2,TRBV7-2,CASSLAISRSSGVEQFF,TGTGCCAGCAGCTTAGCAATTTCGCGATCTAGCGGCGTTGAGCAGTTCTTC
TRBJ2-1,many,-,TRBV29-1,CSVTGYNEQFF,TGCAGCGTTACCGGTTACAATGAGCAGTTCTTC
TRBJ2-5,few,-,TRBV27,CASSPGDSQETQYF,TGTGCCAGCAGTCCGGGGGACAGCCAAGAGACCCAGTACTTC
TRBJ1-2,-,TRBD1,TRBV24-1,CATSDSGTVNYGYTF,TGTGCCACCAGTGATTCCGGGACAGTTAACTATGGCTACACCTTC
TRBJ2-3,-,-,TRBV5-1,CASSLGFGDTQYF,TGCGCCAGCAGCTTGGGGTTCGGGGATACGCAGTATTTT
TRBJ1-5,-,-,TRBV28,CASSGLGSQPQHF,TGTGCCAGCTCGGGGTTGGGGTCCCAGCCCCAGCATTTT
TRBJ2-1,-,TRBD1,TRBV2,CASSQPRQGFRVGLAAYNEQFF,TGTGCCAGCAGTCAACCCCGACAGGGGTTTCGGGTTGGGCTAGCCGCATACAATGAGCAGTTCTTC
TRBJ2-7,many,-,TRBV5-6,CASSALYEQYF,TGTGCCAGCAGCGCCTTGTACGAGCAGTACTTC
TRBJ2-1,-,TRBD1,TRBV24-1,CATRSEGQYNEQFF,TGTGCCACCAGGTCTGAGGGACAGTACAATGAGCAGTTCTTC
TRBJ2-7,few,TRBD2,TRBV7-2,CASRSGLAGIYEQYF,TGTGCCAGCAGGTCGGGACTAGCGGGAATCTACGAGCAGTACTTC
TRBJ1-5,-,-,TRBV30,CAWSSLEGGTNQPQHF,TGTGCCTGGAGTTCACTAGAGGGGGGAACCAATCAGCCCCAGCATTTT
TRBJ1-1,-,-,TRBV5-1,CASSLAFGGDTEAFF,TGCGCCAGCAGCTTGGCTTTTGGGGGGGACACTGAAGCTTTCTTT
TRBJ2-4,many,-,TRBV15,CATSREVQSKNIQYF,TGTGCCACCAGCAGAGAGGTCCAGTCCAAAAACATTCAGTACTTC
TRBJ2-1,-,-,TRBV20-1,CSAIPSSYNEQFF,TGCAGCGCCATACCGAGCTCCTACAATGAGCAGTTCTTC
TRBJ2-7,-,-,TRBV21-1,CALVLEQYF,TGTGCCTTGGTTCTCGAGCAGTACTTC
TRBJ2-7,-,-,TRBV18,CASSPRRARAYEQYF,TGTGCCAGCTCACCACGAAGGGCCCGAGCCTACGAGCAGTACTTC
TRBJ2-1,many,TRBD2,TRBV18,CASSPAGASYNEQFF,TGTGCCAGCTCACCAGCGGGAGCGTCCTACAATGAGCAGTTCTTC
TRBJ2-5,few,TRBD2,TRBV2,CASRARLAHLQETQYF,TGTGCCAGCAGGGCCAGACTAGCGCACCTCCAAGAGACCCAGTACTTC
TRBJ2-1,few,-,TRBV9,CASSVGGGPGNEQFF,TGTGCCAGCAGCGTCGGGGGAGGACCGGGTAATGAGCAGTTCTTC
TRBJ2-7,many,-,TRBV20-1,CSAKDPSYEQYF,TGCAGTGCTAAAGACCCCTCCTACGAGCAGTACTTC
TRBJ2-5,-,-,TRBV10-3,CAISDISRGGETQYF,TGTGCCATCAGTGATATTTCTCGAGGGGGGGAGACCCAGTACTTC
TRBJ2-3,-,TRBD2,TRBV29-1,CSVVTSSGSRTDTQYF,TGCAGCGTTGTAACATCAAGCGGGAGTCGCACAGATACGCAGTATTTT
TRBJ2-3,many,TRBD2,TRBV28,CASSPWTSGYTDTQYF,TGTGCCAGCAGTCCCTGGACTAGCGGGTACACAGATACGCAGTATTTT
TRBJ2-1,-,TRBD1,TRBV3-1,CAFCATLGTGSTIYEQFF,TGTGCCTTCTGCGCTACGCTCGGGACAGGGTCTACAATCTATGAGCAGTTCTTC
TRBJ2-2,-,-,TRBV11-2,CASSGFGNSYTGELFF,TGTGCCAGCAGCGGCTTCGGGAACAGCTACACCGGGGAGCTGTTTTTT
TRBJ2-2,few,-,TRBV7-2,CASSLLGGKAGELFF,TGTGCCAGCAGCTTATTAGGCGGGAAGGCCGGGGAGCTGTTTTTT
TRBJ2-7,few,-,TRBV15,CASRLDRRNHEQYF,TGTGCCTCGCGACTGGACAGAAGAAATCACGAGCAGTACTTC
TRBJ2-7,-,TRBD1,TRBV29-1,CSVRGQGAWEQYF,TGCAGCGTTAGGGGACAGGGGGCCTGGGAGCAGTACTTC
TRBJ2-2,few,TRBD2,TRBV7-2,CASSPRGLALGELFF,TGTGCCAGCAGCCCCCGGGGACTAGCGCTCGGGGAGCTGTTTTTT
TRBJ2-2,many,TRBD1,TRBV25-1,CASSLGALGTAPAGELFF,TGTGCCAGCAGCCTAGGGGCCCTTGGGACAGCCCCGGCCGGGGAGCTGTTTTTT
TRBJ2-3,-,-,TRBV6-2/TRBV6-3,CASSYSSTQGTQYF,TGTGCCAGCAGTTACTCGTCCACCCAGGGGACGCAGTATTTT
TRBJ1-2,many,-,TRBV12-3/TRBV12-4,CASEGGGYGYTF,TGTGCCAGTGAGGGGGGTGGCTATGGCTACACCTTC
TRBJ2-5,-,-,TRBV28,CASSFEPGGAQETQYF,TGTGCCAGCAGTTTTGAGCCAGGGGGGGCCCAAGAGACCCAGTACTTC
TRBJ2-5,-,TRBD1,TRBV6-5,CASSYLGTGIETQYF,TGTGCCAGCAGTTATCTCGGGACAGGGATTGAGACCCAGTACTTC
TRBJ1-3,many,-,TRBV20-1,CSARTTVESGNTIYF,TGCAGTGCTAGAACTACGGTGGAATCTGGAAACACCATATATTTT
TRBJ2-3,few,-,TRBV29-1,CSAEKGTDTQYF,TGCAGCGCCGAGAAGGGGACAGATACGCAGTATTTT
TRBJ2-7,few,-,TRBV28,CASSWTPQDSYEQYF,TGTGCCAGCAGTTGGACACCACAGGACTCCTACGAGCAGTACTTC
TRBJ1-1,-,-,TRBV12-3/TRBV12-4,CASSFQRNTEAFF,TGTGCCAGCAGTTTCCAGAGGAACACTGAAGCTTTCTTT
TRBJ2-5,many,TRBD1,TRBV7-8,CASSSTPMTGGPARAQETQYF,TGTGCCAGCAGTTCTACGCCCATGACAGGGGGGCCGGCTAGGGCCCAAGAGACCCAGTACTTC
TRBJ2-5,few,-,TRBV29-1,CSVVRSIGETQYF,TGCAGCGTTGTACGGAGTATTGGGGAGACCCAGTACTTC
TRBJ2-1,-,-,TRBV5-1,CASSLAQAYNEQFF,TGCGCCAGCAGCTTGGCCCAGGCCTACAATGAGCAGTTCTTC
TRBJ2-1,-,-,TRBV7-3,CASSLTAGARNEQFF,TGTGCCAGCAGCTTAACGGCGGGCGCCCGCAATGAGCAGTTCTTC
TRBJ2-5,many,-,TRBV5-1,CASSLAGQGRETQYF,TGCGCCAGCAGCTTGGCCGGGCAGGGGAGAGAGACCCAGTACTTC
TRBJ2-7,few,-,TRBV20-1,CSARGIAELRYEQYF,TGCAGTGCTAGGGGGATAGCGGAACTCAGGTACGAGCAGTACTTC
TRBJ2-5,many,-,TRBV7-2,CASSLVPGTKKETQYF,TGTGCCAGCAGCTTAGTTCCCGGGACAAAAAAAGAGACCCAGTACTTC
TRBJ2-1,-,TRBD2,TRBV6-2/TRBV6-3,CASSSSPSAGVYAEQFF,TGTGCCAGCAGTTCTTCCCCCTCAGCGGGAGTATATGCTGAGCAGTTCTTC
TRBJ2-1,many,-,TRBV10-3,CAINAGTKHSEQFF,TGTGCCATCAACGCGGGAACGAAGCACAGTGAGCAGTTCTTC